The clone carrying this TCR beta chain was observed a handful of times. The record originates from a study of beta chain features in type 1 diabetes. Purities over 95% were achieved in all sorted populations. The CDR3 runs to 15 residues. After removal of 0 bases from V and 8 bases from J, the junction contained 2 bases not matched to a gene. Per the germline V gene, CDR1 is SGHRS and CDR2 is YFSETQ. The study reverse transcribed the entire isolated RNA, so it sequenced expressed TCRB transcripts. The table came from immunoSEQ multiplex PCR; TCRdb's copy has only in-frame clones and leaves some out. The sample lists approximately 170,000 clones, about 9.8% seen once, with 2% to 2.5% in the top ten.

The receptor was isolated from a young woman in good health. The sample comprised central memory CD4+ T cells from blood. V gene TRBV5-1 combines with J gene TRBJ2-1; 13 bases match TRBD2. Here the CDR3 reads CASSLGTSGRDEQFF. The CDR3 DNA is TGCGCCAGCAGCTTGGGGACTAGCGGGAGAGATGAGCAGTTCTTC. Full variable domain (rest looked up from reference TRBV5-1 and TRBJ2-1): KAGVTQTPRYLIKTRGQQVTLSCSPISGHRSVSWYQQTPGQGLQFLFEYFSETQRNKGNFPGRFSGRQFSNSRSEMNVSTLELGDSALYLCASSLGTSGRDEQFFGPGTRLTVL.